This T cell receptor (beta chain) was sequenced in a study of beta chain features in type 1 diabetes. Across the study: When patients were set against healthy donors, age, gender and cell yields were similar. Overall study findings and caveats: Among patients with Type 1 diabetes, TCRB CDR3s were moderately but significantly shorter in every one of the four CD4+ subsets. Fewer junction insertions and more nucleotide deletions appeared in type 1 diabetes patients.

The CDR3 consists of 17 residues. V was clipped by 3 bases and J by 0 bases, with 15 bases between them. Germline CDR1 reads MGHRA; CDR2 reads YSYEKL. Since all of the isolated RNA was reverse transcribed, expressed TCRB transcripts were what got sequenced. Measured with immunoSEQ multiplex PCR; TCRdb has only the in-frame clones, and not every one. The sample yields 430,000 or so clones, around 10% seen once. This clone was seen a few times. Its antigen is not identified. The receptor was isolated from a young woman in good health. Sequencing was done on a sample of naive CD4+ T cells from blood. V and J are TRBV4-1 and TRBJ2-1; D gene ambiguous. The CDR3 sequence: CASSQPRVRSSYNEQFF. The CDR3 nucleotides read TGCGCCAGCAGCCAGCCAAGGGTGCGGAGCTCCTACAATGAGCAGTTCTTC.